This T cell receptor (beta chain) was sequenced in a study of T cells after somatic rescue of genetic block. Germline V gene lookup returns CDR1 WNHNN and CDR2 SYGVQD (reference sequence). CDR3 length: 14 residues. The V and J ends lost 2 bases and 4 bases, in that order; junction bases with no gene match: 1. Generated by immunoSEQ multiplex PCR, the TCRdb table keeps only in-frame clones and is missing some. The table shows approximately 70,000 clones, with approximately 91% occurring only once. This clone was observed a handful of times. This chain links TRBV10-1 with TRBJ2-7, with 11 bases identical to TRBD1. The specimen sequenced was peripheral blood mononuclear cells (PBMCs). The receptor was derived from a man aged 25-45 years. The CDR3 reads CASSEGTGGYEQYF. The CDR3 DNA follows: TGCGCCAGCAGTGAGGGGACAGGGGGTTACGAGCAGTACTTC.